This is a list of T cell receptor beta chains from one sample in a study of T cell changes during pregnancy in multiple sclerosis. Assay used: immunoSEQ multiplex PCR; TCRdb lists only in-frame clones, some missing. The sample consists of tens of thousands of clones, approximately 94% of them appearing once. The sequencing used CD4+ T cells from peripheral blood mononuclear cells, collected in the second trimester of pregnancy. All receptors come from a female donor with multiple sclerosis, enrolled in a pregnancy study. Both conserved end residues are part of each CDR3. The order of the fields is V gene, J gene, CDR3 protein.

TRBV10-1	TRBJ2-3	CAQGRLSPTDTQYF
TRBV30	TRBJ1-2	CACTPGGLGYGYTF
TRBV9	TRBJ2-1	CASSPPTDEQFF
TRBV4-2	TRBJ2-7	CASSLSRGPDYEQYF
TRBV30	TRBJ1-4	CAWSAAPEAGNEKLFF
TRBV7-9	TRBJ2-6	CASSAQTGTGANVLTF
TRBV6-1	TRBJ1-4	CASSDEREVFNEKLFF
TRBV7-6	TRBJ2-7	CASSLDRAQEQYF
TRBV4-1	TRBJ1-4	CASTLQGATNEKLFF
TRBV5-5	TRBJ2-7	CASSLGGRGSYEQYF
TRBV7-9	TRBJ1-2	CATDRIGEADWGYTF
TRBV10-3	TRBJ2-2	CAIRGQGATGELFF
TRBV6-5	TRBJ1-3	CASSYSAGAGNTIYF
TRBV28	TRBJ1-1	CASSQTGGNTEAFF
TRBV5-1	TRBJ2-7	CASSPLSSYEQYF
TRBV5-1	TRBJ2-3	CASSRWEGSTDTQYF
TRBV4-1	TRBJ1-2	CASSQVTVSNYGYTF
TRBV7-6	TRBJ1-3	CASSLADTIYF
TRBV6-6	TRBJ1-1	CASSIQGRGEAFF
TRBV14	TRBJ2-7	CASSPYRVPYEQYF
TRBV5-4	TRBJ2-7	CASSLASYEQYF
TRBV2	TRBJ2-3	CASSDRLVSTDTQYF
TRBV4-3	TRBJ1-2	CASSHTHYRDRDYGYTF
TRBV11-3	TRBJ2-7	CASSSTTGYEQYF
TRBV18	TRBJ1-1	CASSSPWTGGRLEAFF
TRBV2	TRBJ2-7	CASSLQDALSYEQYF
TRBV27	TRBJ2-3	CASSSFTDTQYF
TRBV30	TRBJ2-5	CAWRAQGIETQYF
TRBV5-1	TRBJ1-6	CASSLAGRDESLHF
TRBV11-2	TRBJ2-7	CASSITGLGMSEQYF
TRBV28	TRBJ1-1	CASSSNPWGGDTEAFF
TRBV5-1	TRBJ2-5	CASSFGETQYF
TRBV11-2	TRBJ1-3	CASTLAGYGNTIYF
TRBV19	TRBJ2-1	CASSIGLAYSYNEQFF
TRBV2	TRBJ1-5	CASSVGQTVNQPQHF
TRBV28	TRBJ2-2	CASIRGGANTGELFF
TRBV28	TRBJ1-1	CASSLTRRNTEAFF
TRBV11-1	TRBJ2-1	CASSLTGLNEQFF
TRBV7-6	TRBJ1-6	CASSWEGLNSPLHF
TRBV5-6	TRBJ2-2	CASSSTDYTGELFF
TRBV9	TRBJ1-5	CASSAQMSNQPQHF
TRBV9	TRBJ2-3	CASSVVPSTDTQYF
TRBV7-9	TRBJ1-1	CASSFIPPRTDNTEAFF
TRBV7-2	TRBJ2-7	CASSSRLAASSYEQYF
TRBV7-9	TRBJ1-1	CASSLAWQGEAFF
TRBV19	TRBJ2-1	CASSIEGLFYNEQFF
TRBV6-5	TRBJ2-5	CASRQGLAVETQYF
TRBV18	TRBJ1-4	CASSPGQGEVKLFF
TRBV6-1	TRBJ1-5	CASSETGSGTPQHF
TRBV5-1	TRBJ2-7	CASSSDRGRTYEQYF
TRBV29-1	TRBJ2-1	CSLNGAGVDNEQFF
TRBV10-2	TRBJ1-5	CASSDRQGAVGNQPQHF
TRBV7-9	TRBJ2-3	CASSFPTTSTDTQYF
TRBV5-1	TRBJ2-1	CASSLAGGQGSYNEQFF
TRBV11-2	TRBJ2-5	CASSLAGGQQETQYF